A selection of T cell receptor beta chains follows, all from one sample in a study of post-analysis software for immune sequencing data. TCRdb reanalysed the PCR reads using MiXCR and keeps one entry per CDR3 protein. Counted here are hundreds of thousands of distinct CDR3 sequences, about 27% occurring once; the ten biggest clones make up roughly 0.57%. The source material was blood. All receptors come from a girl aged 10-17 years with multiple sclerosis. Each CDR3 is given with its conserved first and last residue. Each record gives: CDR3 protein, CDR3 DNA, J gene, clone size, D gene, V gene. The D gene is left open where the match is weak. For some rows the clone size is stated as once, few or many, or as a class when expanded; others skip it.

cdr3_aa: CASSIVSGGDNEQFF
cdr3_nt: TGTGCCAGCAGCATAGTGAGCGGAGGAGACAATGAGCAGTTCTTC
j_call: TRBJ2-1
clone_size: .
d_call: .
v_call: TRBV7-2

cdr3_aa: CASSVEGLAGLETQYF
cdr3_nt: TGTGCCAGCAGCGTGGAGGGACTAGCGGGGTTGGAGACCCAGTACTTC
j_call: TRBJ2-5
clone_size: .
d_call: TRBD2
v_call: TRBV9

cdr3_aa: CASSVVGTIDGELFF
cdr3_nt: TGTGCCAGCAGCGTGGTAGGAACAATTGACGGGGAGCTGTTTTTT
j_call: TRBJ2-2
clone_size: few
d_call: .
v_call: TRBV9

cdr3_aa: CASSQDWEVTDTQYF
cdr3_nt: TGTGCCAGCAGCCAAGATTGGGAAGTCACAGATACGCAGTATTTT
j_call: TRBJ2-3
clone_size: .
d_call: .
v_call: TRBV3-1

cdr3_aa: CSATRTSGFTDTQYF
cdr3_nt: TGCAGTGCTACCCGGACTAGCGGATTCACAGATACGCAGTATTTT
j_call: TRBJ2-3
clone_size: many
d_call: TRBD2
v_call: TRBV20-1

cdr3_aa: CASSPRVAETGELFF
cdr3_nt: TGCGCCAGCAGCCCCAGGGTAGCGGAAACCGGGGAGCTGTTTTTT
j_call: TRBJ2-2
clone_size: .
d_call: .
v_call: TRBV5-1

cdr3_aa: CATRDRVNNTDTQYF
cdr3_nt: TGTGCCACCCGGGACAGGGTCAATAACACAGATACGCAGTATTTT
j_call: TRBJ2-3
clone_size: .
d_call: TRBD1
v_call: TRBV10-3

cdr3_aa: CSALLAGGPHTQYF
cdr3_nt: TGCAGTGCTCTACTAGCGGGGGGGCCTCATACGCAGTATTTT
j_call: TRBJ2-3
clone_size: few
d_call: TRBD2
v_call: TRBV20-1

cdr3_aa: CASSLAGGRVGSGANVLTF
cdr3_nt: TGTGCCAGCAGCTTAGCGGGTGGCAGGGTGGGATCTGGGGCCAACGTCCTGACTTTC
j_call: TRBJ2-6
clone_size: .
d_call: .
v_call: TRBV7-2

cdr3_aa: CATGRDLLNTEAFF
cdr3_nt: TGTGCCACCGGCAGAGATCTTCTGAACACTGAAGCTTTCTTT
j_call: TRBJ1-1
clone_size: once
d_call: .
v_call: TRBV15

cdr3_aa: CASRTRPDRVGDTQYF
cdr3_nt: TGTGCCAGCAGGACGAGGCCGGACAGGGTAGGGGATACGCAGTATTTT
j_call: TRBJ2-3
clone_size: .
d_call: TRBD1
v_call: TRBV6-1

cdr3_aa: CASSQESRRQGANYGYTF
cdr3_nt: TGTGCCAGCAGCCAAGAATCTCGCCGACAGGGGGCCAACTATGGCTACACCTTC
j_call: TRBJ1-2
clone_size: many
d_call: TRBD1
v_call: TRBV3-1

cdr3_aa: CSVRVSNTEAFF
cdr3_nt: TGCAGCGTTCGTGTCTCGAACACTGAAGCTTTCTTT
j_call: TRBJ1-1
clone_size: .
d_call: .
v_call: TRBV29-1

cdr3_aa: CASSSLGTSSSYNGQFF
cdr3_nt: TGTGCCAGCAGTTCCTTGGGAACTAGCAGCTCCTACAATGGGCAGTTCTTC
j_call: TRBJ2-1
clone_size: .
d_call: .
v_call: TRBV7-9

cdr3_aa: CASSLVERETQYF
cdr3_nt: TGTGCCAGCAGCTTGGTGGAGAGGGAGACCCAGTACTTC
j_call: TRBJ2-5
clone_size: .
d_call: .
v_call: TRBV5-4

cdr3_aa: CASSYRRGREKLFF
cdr3_nt: TGTGCCAGCAGTTACCGCAGGGGGCGGGAAAAACTGTTTTTT
j_call: TRBJ1-4
clone_size: .
d_call: TRBD1
v_call: TRBV6-5

cdr3_aa: CSARTSGGGLSYEQYF
cdr3_nt: TGCAGTGCTAGGACTAGCGGGGGGGGATTATCCTACGAGCAGTACTTC
j_call: TRBJ2-7
clone_size: once
d_call: TRBD2
v_call: TRBV20-1

cdr3_aa: CASSLFGGSNEQFF
cdr3_nt: TGTGCCAGCAGCTTATTCGGCGGGAGCAATGAGCAGTTCTTC
j_call: TRBJ2-1
clone_size: .
d_call: TRBD2
v_call: TRBV7-3

cdr3_aa: CAIKGQARNYGYTF
cdr3_nt: TGTGCCATCAAGGGACAGGCGAGGAACTATGGCTACACCTTC
j_call: TRBJ1-2
clone_size: many
d_call: TRBD1
v_call: TRBV10-3

cdr3_aa: CASSPTGFIGEQYF
cdr3_nt: TGTGCCAGTAGCCCGACAGGGTTCATAGGTGAGCAGTACTTC
j_call: TRBJ2-5
clone_size: .
d_call: TRBD1
v_call: TRBV3-1

cdr3_aa: CASSQEAIQGANEQYF
cdr3_nt: TGCGCCAGCAGCCAAGAGGCCATTCAGGGGGCCAACGAGCAGTACTTC
j_call: TRBJ2-7
clone_size: few
d_call: TRBD1
v_call: TRBV4-3

cdr3_aa: CASSDGLAGVDDEQFF
cdr3_nt: TGTGCCAGCAGTGACGGACTAGCGGGAGTTGACGATGAGCAGTTCTTC
j_call: TRBJ2-1
clone_size: few
d_call: TRBD2
v_call: TRBV2

cdr3_aa: CSFLAGGPNEQFF
cdr3_nt: TGCAGCTTCCTAGCGGGAGGGCCCAATGAGCAGTTCTTC
j_call: TRBJ2-1
clone_size: many
d_call: TRBD2
v_call: TRBV29-1

cdr3_aa: CASSYGQGNYGYTF
cdr3_nt: TGCGCCAGCAGCTACGGACAGGGGAACTATGGCTACACCTTC
j_call: TRBJ1-2
clone_size: few
d_call: TRBD1
v_call: TRBV5-1

cdr3_aa: CASRTIRGGETQYF
cdr3_nt: TGTGCCAGCAGAACCATTCGGGGGGGCGAGACCCAGTACTTC
j_call: TRBJ2-5
clone_size: .
d_call: .
v_call: TRBV21-1

cdr3_aa: CASSQDSALTGELFF
cdr3_nt: TGCGCCAGCAGCCAAGACTCCGCCCTGACCGGGGAGCTGTTTTTT
j_call: TRBJ2-2
clone_size: .
d_call: .
v_call: TRBV4-1

cdr3_aa: CASSLGVGRGTDTQYF
cdr3_nt: TGTGCCAGCAGCTTGGGTGTCGGGAGGGGCACAGATACGCAGTATTTT
j_call: TRBJ2-3
clone_size: .
d_call: TRBD2
v_call: TRBV5-6

cdr3_aa: CASSEEGRAWQPQHF
cdr3_nt: TGTGCCAGCAGTGAAGAGGGCAGGGCCTGGCAGCCCCAGCATTTT
j_call: TRBJ1-5
clone_size: .
d_call: .
v_call: TRBV6-1